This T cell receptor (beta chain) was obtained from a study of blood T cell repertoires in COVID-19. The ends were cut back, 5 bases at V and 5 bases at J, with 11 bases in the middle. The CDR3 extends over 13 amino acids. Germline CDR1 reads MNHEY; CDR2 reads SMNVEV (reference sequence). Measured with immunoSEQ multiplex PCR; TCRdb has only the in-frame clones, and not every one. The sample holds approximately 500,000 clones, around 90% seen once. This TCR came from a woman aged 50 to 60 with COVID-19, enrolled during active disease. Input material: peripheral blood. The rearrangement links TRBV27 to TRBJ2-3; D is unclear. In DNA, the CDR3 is TGTGCCAGCAGTCCCCCGTCCGTAGATACGCAGTATTTT. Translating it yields CASSPPSVDTQYF.